This TCR beta chain was obtained from a study of blood T cell repertoires in COVID-19. Generated by immunoSEQ multiplex PCR, the TCRdb table keeps only in-frame clones and is missing some. The sample consists of 13,000 or so clones, almost 90% of them appearing once. The count of this clone is one. Germline CDR1 reads MNHNS; CDR2 reads SASEGT. V dropped 2 bases and J dropped 1 base, with 14 bases sitting between them. This CDR3 spans 16 amino acids. Sequences were obtained from peripheral blood. The receptor comes from a human donor with active COVID-19. The donor label of this sample is uncertain. The chain links TRBV6-1 to TRBJ2-5; D is uncertain. CDR3 sequence (DNA): TGTGCCAGCAGTGAATTCGTGGCCAGGTCCCAAGAGACCCAGTACTTC. As protein: CASSEFVARSQETQYF.